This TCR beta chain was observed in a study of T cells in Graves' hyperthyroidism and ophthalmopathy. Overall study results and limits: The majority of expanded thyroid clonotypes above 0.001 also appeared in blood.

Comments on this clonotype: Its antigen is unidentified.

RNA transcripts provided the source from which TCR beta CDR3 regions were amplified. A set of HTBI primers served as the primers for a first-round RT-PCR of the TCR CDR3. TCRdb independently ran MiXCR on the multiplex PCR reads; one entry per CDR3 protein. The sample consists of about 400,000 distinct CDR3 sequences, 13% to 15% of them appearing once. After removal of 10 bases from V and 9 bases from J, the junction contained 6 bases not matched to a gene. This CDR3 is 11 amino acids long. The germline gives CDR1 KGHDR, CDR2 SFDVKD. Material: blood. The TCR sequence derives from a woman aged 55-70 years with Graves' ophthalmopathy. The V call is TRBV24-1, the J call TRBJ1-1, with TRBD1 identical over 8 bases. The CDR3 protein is CATKDRDKAFF. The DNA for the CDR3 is TGTGCCACTAAGGACAGGGACAAAGCTTTCTTT.